These 23 T cell receptor beta chains were all obtained from the same sample, sequenced in a study of blood T cells in healthy people across ages. The use of a sample-barcoded 5' primer and a J-beta primer mix characterized a second PCR of about 6 to 11 cycles. Using its own MiXCR run on the 5' RACE reads, TCRdb lists one record per CDR3 protein. The sample has 1,800,000 or so distinct CDR3 sequences; about two fifths are singletons. Sequenced material: blood. The receptors come from a human donor in good health.

The chain carries TRBV12-3 or TRBV12-4 and TRBJ2-1, with D perhaps assigned TRBD1 or TRBD2 (5 bases each). CDR3 length equals 13 residues. V lost 6 bases and J lost 12, with 18 bases in between. Written as DNA, the CDR3 is TGTGCCAGCAGCCCCGGGGCGGTTCAAGGGCAGTTCTTC. Its translation: CASSPGAVQGQFF.

This chain uses TRBV12-3 or TRBV12-4 with TRBJ1-2; D ambiguous. The CDR3 covers 14 residues. V lost 0 bases and J lost 4, with 9 bases in between. CDR3 nucleotides: TGTGCCAGCAGTTTAGCGCAGGAGGGCTATGGCTACACCTTC. Translation: CASSLAQEGYGYTF.

This chain uses TRBV5-6 with TRBJ2-4; perhaps D is TRBD1 or TRBD2 (5 bases each). V was cut by 0 bases and J by 13 bases, with 20 bases left in between. Per germline, CDR1 SGHDT and CDR2 YYEEEE. This CDR3 is 15 amino acids long. CDR3 sequence: CASSLDPDSLGEQYF. CDR3 sequence (DNA): TGTGCCAGCAGCTTGGACCCTGACAGCTTGGGGGAGCAGTACTTC. The full variable domain, with the rest looked up from reference TRBV5-6 and TRBJ2-4, is DAGVTQSPTHLIKTRGQQVTLRCSPKSGHDTVSWYQQALGQGPQFIFQYYEEEERQRGNFPDRFSGHQFPNYSSELNVNALLLGDSALYLCASSLDPDSLGEQYFGAGTRLSVL.

This clonotype has just a few counts. J is TRBJ1-1 and V is TRBV4-3; D remains unclear. V lost 1 base and J 2 bases, leaving 14 bases between the germline ends. Germline CDR1 LGHNA, CDR2 YSLEER. CDR3 length: 16 amino acids. CDR3 DNA: TGCGCCAGCAGCCAAGTCTCGTGGGAGGGCAACACTGAAGCTTTCTTT. Translating it yields CASSQVSWEGNTEAFF.

The chain has TRBV9 and TRBJ1-1; 10 nucleotides agree with TRBD1. Germline CDR1 is SGDLS and CDR2 is YYNGEE. Trimming removed 3 bases from V and 10 bases from J; junction bases left unmatched: 6. The CDR3 spans 13 residues. In nucleotides, the CDR3 is TGTGCCAGCAGCGCCTCCGGGACAGGGGTAGCTTTCTTT. Translation: CASSASGTGVAFF.

Of note for this clonotype: At one boundary the junction diverges from the germline segment, which might be a read error. The rearrangement uses TRBV24-1 and TRBJ2-4; D is undetermined. The V gene's germline CDR1 is KGHDR and CDR2 SFDVKD. The CDR3 spans 12 residues. The chain's CDR3 is CTTREAKNIQYF. DNA of the CDR3: TGTACCACCCGAGAGGCCAAAAACATTCAGTACTTC.

The chain combines TRBV6-5 with TRBJ2-4; possible D gene TRBD1, 6 bases. CDR1 and CDR2 from the germline V gene are MNHEY and SVGAGI. The CDR3 is 16 amino acids. V lost 5 bases and J lost 0, with 14 bases in between. The CDR3 protein is CASSRPPGVAKNIQYF. CDR3 nucleotide sequence: TGTGCCAGCAGTCGACCTCCAGGGGTAGCCAAAAACATTCAGTACTTC.

In this sample, this clonotype turned up many times. V is TRBV7-9 and J is TRBJ2-7, with 7 bases identical to TRBD1. Germline V lookup: CDR1 SEHNR, CDR2 FQNEAQ (reference sequence). The junction had 3 bases not matched to a gene; V was cut back by 2 bases and J by 2 bases. The CDR3 has 14 amino acids. The CDR3 here is CASSLTTGTYEQYF. DNA for the CDR3: TGTGCCAGCAGCTTAACGACAGGGACCTACGAGCAGTACTTC.

This rearrangement joins TRBV4-1 to TRBJ2-5, with D possibly TRBD2 on 6 matching bases. The end of the DNA fits TRBJ2-7 better, so the J call may be wrong. The CDR3 has 14 amino acids. Per the germline V gene, CDR1 is MGHRA and CDR2 is YSYEKL. Written as DNA, the CDR3 is TGCGCCAGCAGCCCCGTGGGGGGAGTTCACGAGCAGTACTTC. Residues: CASSPVGGVHEQYF.

This clonotype was counted a few times. The V gene is TRBV28, the J gene TRBJ2-5, with 9 bases aligning to TRBD1. The CDR3 spans 18 residues. J lost 1 base, V lost 7 bases, and 16 bases had no gene match. The germline V gene has CDR1 MDHEN and CDR2 SYDVKM. CDR3 residues: CASTSIHTGGRIQETQYF. Here the CDR3 DNA reads TGTGCCAGCACCTCTATCCACACAGGGGGCCGAATCCAAGAGACCCAGTACTTC.

The V and J genes are TRBV12-5 and TRBJ1-5; the match to TRBD1 covers 9 bases. The germline CDR1 and CDR2 sequences are LGHNT and FRNRAP. The CDR3 consists of 15 residues. Trimming removed 6 bases from V and 4 bases from J; junction bases left unmatched: 7. CDR3 in amino acids: CASGLAGQGNQPQHF. As DNA, the CDR3 is TGTGCTAGTGGCCTGGCGGGACAGGGTAATCAGCCCCAGCATTTT.

The V call is TRBV20-1, the J call TRBJ1-1; tentatively, D is TRBD1 (5 bases). Per germline, CDR1 DFQATT and CDR2 SNEGSKA (reference sequence). V lost 6 bases, J lost 4 bases, and 12 bases lay in between. This CDR3 region has 12 residues. CDR3 in DNA: TGCAGTGCCTCAGCGGGGCGCACTGAAGCTTTCTTT. Translation gives CSASAGRTEAFF.

A few counts support this clonotype. The gene calls are TRBV9 and TRBJ1-2; 9 nucleotides match TRBD1. The V and J ends lost 4 bases and 5 bases, in that order; junction bases with no gene match: 9. Germline V CDR1 and CDR2: SGDLS, YYNGEE. The CDR3 is 15 amino acids. The CDR3 spells CASSPGTGSRYGYTF. The CDR3, as DNA: TGTGCCAGCAGCCCCGGGACAGGGTCCCGATATGGCTACACCTTC.

This clonotype was seen only a few times. The chain couples TRBV20-1 to TRBJ2-1; D perhaps matches TRBD2 (5 bases). The length of the CDR3 is 16 residues. The V gene's germline CDR1 is DFQATT and CDR2 SNEGSKA (reference sequence). V was clipped by 0 bases and J by 2 bases, with 14 bases between them. CDR3 coding DNA: TGCAGTGCTAGAGATGTCGGCGGGCCCACCTACAATGAGCAGTTCTTC. It specifies CSARDVGGPTYNEQFF.

The chain has TRBV4-3 and TRBJ1-2, with 8 bases fitting TRBD1. J lost 5 bases, V lost 0 bases, and 11 bases had no gene match. In germline, CDR1 is LGHNA, CDR2 YSLEER. The CDR3 length is 17 residues. The CDR3, as DNA: TGCGCCAGCAGCCAAGATCCCGGGACAGGCGGGGGATATGGCTACACCTTC. Protein: CASSQDPGTGGGYGYTF.

The chain joins TRBV4-1 to TRBJ2-7; a weak D match, TRBD2 (6 bases). The CDR3 length is 13 residues. Trimming cost V 4 bases and J 10 bases, with 17 bases left between them. Germline V gene sequence: CDR1 MGHRA, CDR2 YSYEKL. CDR3 protein: CASSPGGGVNQYF. CDR3 coding DNA: TGCGCCAGCAGCCCCGGGGGTGGGGTAAACCAGTACTTC.

This chain connects TRBV29-1 to TRBJ2-3; D remains ambiguous. The CDR3 contains 12 residues. V was cut by 1 base and J by 14 bases, with 16 bases left in between. Germline CDR1 is SQVTM and CDR2 is ANQGSEA. The CDR3 sequence is CSVEGLTPPRYF. The CDR3, as DNA: TGCAGCGTTGAAGGTCTGACTCCACCCCGGTATTTT.

This clonotype was detected only a few times. The chain is built from TRBV29-1 and TRBJ2-3; 10 bases match TRBD1. The CDR3 totals 13 residues. CDR1 and CDR2 from the germline V gene are SQVTM and ANQGSEA. V shed 6 bases and J 3 bases; nucleotides not matched to a gene: 3. CDR3 DNA sequence: TGCAGCGTCCGACAGGGGGCTACAGATACGCAGTATTTT. Protein: CSVRQGATDTQYF.

This clonotype was counted only a few times. V and J are TRBV20-1 and TRBJ2-7; maybe TRBD2 (5 bases). Per germline, CDR1 DFQATT and CDR2 SNEGSKA (reference sequence). The CDR3 covers 14 residues. V lost 3 bases to trimming and J lost 2 bases, with 14 bases between them. This chain's CDR3 is CSARIGGSTYEQYF. CDR3 coding DNA: TGCAGTGCTAGGATCGGCGGGTCTACCTACGAGCAGTACTTC.

The chain carries TRBV27 and TRBJ2-1; D not certain. This CDR3 has 15 amino acids. V was cut by 3 bases and J by 10 bases, with 19 bases left in between. The germline V gene encodes CDR1 MNHEY and CDR2 SMNVEV (reference sequence). Written as DNA, the CDR3 is TGTGCCAGCAGTTTGGGTAGACCTTACCCCTACGAGCAGTTCTTC. Its protein is CASSLGRPYPYEQFF.

The rearrangement links TRBV4-1 to TRBJ2-6, with D uncertain. There are 16 residues in the CDR3. Trimming pared 0 bases from V and 0 bases from J, leaving 6 bases between. Germline CDR1 is MGHRA and CDR2 is YSYEKL. In DNA, the CDR3 is TGCGCCAGCAGCCAAGATCGCTTCTCTGGGGCCAACGTCCTGACTTTC. This gives the protein CASSQDRFSGANVLTF.

The chain has TRBV20-1 and TRBJ2-7; 11 bases line up with TRBD1. CDR3 length: 12 amino acids. Germline V gene sequence: CDR1 DFQATT, CDR2 SNEGSKA (reference sequence). V gave up 5 bases and J gave up 6 bases; unmatched junction bases: 3. In nucleotides, the CDR3 is TGCAGTGCTCGGACAGGGGGCCGCGAGCAGTACTTC. Translated, it gives CSARTGGREQYF.

Written as DNA, the CDR3 is TGTGCCAGCAACTCAGGGGGGGGATTCTACAATGAGCAGTTCTTC. It is translated as CASNSGGGFYNEQFF. The chain has TRBV11-1 and TRBJ2-1; possibly TRBD1 or TRBD2 for D (7 bases each). Germline V gives CDR1 SGHAT, CDR2 FQDESV (reference sequence). V dropped 7 bases and J dropped 3 bases, with 16 bases sitting between them. The CDR3 has 15 residues. The full variable domain, in which reference TRBV11-1 and TRBJ2-1 provide the parts outside the CDR3, is EAEVAQSPRYKITEKSQAVAFWCDPISGHATLYWYRQILGQGPELLVQFQDESVVDDSQLPKDRFSAERLKGVDSTLKIQPAELGDSAMYLCASNSGGGFYNEQFFGPGTRLTVL.